This T cell receptor (beta chain) appears in the sequencing data of a study of T cell responses to AZD1222 COVID-19 vaccine. On this clone: Antigen specificity is unknown.

The CDR3 sequence is 17 residues long. Germline trimming cut 1 base from V and 5 bases from J; bases unmatched to any gene: 9. Germline loops: CDR1 SGHTA, CDR2 FQGNSA. Study-wide points: Reportedly, close to half of spike-specific TCRs are directed against unmutated variant regions. Vaccine-associated CD4 TCRs ranged over spike, dominating at 160-218 and 743-854. Donors in the cohort were predominantly white British and more often female, and clonal diversity was possibly underestimated.

Method: immunoSEQ multiplex PCR; TCRdb's copy keeps in-frame clones and lacks some. The top ten hold around 25% of the sample, which has around 66,000 clones, 60% to 85% seen once. This sample comprised peripheral blood, obtained on day 0 of MenACWY control vaccination. V is TRBV7-2 and J is TRBJ2-3; 10 bases line up with TRBD2. The receptor's source is an adult in good health. The CDR3 reads CASSLDPSGGVLDTQYF. The CDR3 nucleotides read TGTGCCAGCAGCTTAGACCCAAGCGGGGGGGTTTTAGATACGCAGTATTTT.